Given below is one T cell receptor beta chain in context. The repertoire was sequenced with immunoSEQ multiplex PCR; TCRdb's copy has only in-frame clones and lacks some. Of hundreds of thousands of clones in the sample, roughly 98% were seen once. These data are taken from a study of shared clonotypes between healthy human individuals. V was pared by 2 bases and J by 6 bases, with 16 bases between. The CDR3 contains 16 residues. Germline V CDR1 and CDR2: WSHSY, SAAADI. Naive-designated CD8 cells lacked CD45RO, were positively enriched for CCR7, and omitted terminally differentiated effector memory CD45RA+ cells.

V is TRBV10-2 and J is TRBJ2-2, with D perhaps TRBD2 (6 bases). This sequence originates from a young man in good health. The sequencing input was naive CD8+ T cells sorted from blood. The CDR3 spells CASSEEGLRGAGELFF. The CDR3 nucleotides are TGCGCCAGCAGTGAGGAGGGACTTAGGGGAGCCGGGGAGCTGTTTTTT.